The following is a TCR beta chain sequence with its context. Participants' reported clinical history set cohort assignment. The study counted Cohort 3 donors as recovered given two negative PCRs, clearance, or symptom resolution. The entry originates in a study of blood T cell repertoires in COVID-19. Whole-study context: T cells, B-cell-depleted T cells, or PBMCs provided the cDNA or gDNA that served as material.

In the study's own analysis: Estimation of nucleated cell counts was performed using reference gene primer amplification. Assay: immunoSEQ multiplex PCR; the TCRdb copy retains only in-frame clones and omits some. The D gene and trimming were derived from the DNA, and the V and J assignments and clone size from that table. The profile shows roughly 290,000 clones, approximately 83% of them singletons. The CDR3 loop spans 16 amino acids. V gave up 8 bases and J gave up 2 bases; unmatched junction bases: 9. Looked up from germline, CDR1 is MNHEY and CDR2 is SMNVEV (reference sequence). The clonotype originates from a man aged 25-40 years who had recovered from COVID-19. This chain links TRBV27 with TRBJ2-6, with TRBD2 matching 7 bases. What was sequenced was PBMCs or T cells enriched from blood (not recorded which). The CDR3 nucleotides read TGTGCCAGCCATGGGGGGGGGTTGACTGGGGCCAACGTCCTGACTTTC. Amino acid sequence: CASHGGGLTGANVLTF.